This TCR beta chain was sequenced in a study of radiation and T cells in renal cell carcinoma. Study-level results: Only small tumor regions of about 1 g were sampled.

Regarding treatment: treatment-naive control, cytoreductive nephrectomy. About this clone: Its specificity is not known.

TCRdb keeps only in-frame clones here, not all; method: immunoSEQ multiplex PCR. The sample shows roughly 13,000 clones, roughly 65% of them seen only once. Germline V gene data show CDR1 as SNHLY and CDR2 as FYNNEI. With 2 bases clipped from V and 4 bases from J, the junction kept 13 bases outside the gene matches. The CDR3 sequence is 18 residues long. The origin of this receptor is a woman aged 80 or over with renal cell carcinoma. This sample comprised tumor tissue, obtained from a patient whose treatment was nephrectomy without radiotherapy. The chain uses TRBV2 and TRBJ1-2; TRBD1 agrees at 10 bases. The CDR3: CASSESLGTGEGSYGYTF. In DNA, the CDR3 is TGTGCCAGCAGTGAATCCCTCGGGACAGGGGAGGGTAGCTATGGCTACACCTTC.